This entry is about one T cell receptor (beta chain). Antigen unknown. The CDR3 covers 13 residues. With 2 bases clipped from V and 4 bases from J, the junction kept 2 bases outside the gene matches. Per germline, CDR1 GTSNPN and CDR2 SVGIG (reference sequence). Random hexamers were used to reverse transcribe the RNA input (roughly 0.5 to 1 ug). Multiplex immunoSEQ PCR targeted 54 Vbeta and 13 Jbeta TCR beta segments. MiXCR, run by TCRdb on the immunoSEQ multiplex PCR reads, gives a single entry per CDR3 protein. The data hold 70,000 to 100,000 distinct CDR3 sequences, with roughly 96% observed a single time. This sample stems from a study of CD8 T cells in Susac syndrome. Study findings and constraints: Across the total CD8+ repertoires, more than 15 Susac-specific public clones were found. The CD8+ TEMRA repertoires yielded five such clones.

The chain carries TRBV30 and TRBJ1-5, with 7 bases identical to TRBD1. The sample consisted of CD8+ T cells from PBMCs. This clonotype was sampled from a human donor with Susac syndrome. In nucleotides, the CDR3 is TGTGCCTGGAGTACAGGGGCGAATCAGCCCCAGCATTTT. Protein sequence: CAWSTGANQPQHF.